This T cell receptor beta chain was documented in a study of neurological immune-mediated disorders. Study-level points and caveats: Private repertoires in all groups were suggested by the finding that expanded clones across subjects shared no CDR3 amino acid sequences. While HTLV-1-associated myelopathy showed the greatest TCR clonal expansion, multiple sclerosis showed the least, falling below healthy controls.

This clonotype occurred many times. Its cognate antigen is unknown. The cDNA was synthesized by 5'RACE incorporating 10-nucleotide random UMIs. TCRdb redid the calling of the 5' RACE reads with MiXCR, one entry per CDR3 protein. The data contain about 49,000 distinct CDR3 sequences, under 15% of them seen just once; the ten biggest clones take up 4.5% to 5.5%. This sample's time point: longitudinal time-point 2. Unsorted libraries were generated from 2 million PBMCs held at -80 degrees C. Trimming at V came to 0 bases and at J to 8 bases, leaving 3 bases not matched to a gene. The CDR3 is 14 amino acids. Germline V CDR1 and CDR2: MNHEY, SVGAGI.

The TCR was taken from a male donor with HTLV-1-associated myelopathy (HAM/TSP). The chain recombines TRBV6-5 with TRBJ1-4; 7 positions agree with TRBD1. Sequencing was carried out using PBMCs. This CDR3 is CASSYSTGEEKLFF. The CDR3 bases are TGTGCCAGCAGTTACTCTACAGGGGAGGAAAAACTGTTTTTT.